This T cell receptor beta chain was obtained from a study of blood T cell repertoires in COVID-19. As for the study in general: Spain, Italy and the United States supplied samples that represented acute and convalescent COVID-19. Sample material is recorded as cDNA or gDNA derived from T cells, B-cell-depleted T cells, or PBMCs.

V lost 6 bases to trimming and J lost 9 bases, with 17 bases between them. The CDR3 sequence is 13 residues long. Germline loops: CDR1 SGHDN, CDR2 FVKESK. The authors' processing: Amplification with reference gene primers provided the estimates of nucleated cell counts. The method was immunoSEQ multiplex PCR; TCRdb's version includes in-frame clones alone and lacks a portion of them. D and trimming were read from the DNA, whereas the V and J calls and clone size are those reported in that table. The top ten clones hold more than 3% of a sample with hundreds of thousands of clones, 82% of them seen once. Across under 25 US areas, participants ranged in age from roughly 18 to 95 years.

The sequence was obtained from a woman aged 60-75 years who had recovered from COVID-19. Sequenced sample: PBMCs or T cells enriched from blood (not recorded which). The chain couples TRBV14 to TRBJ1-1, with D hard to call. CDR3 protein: CASSIVGAPKAFF. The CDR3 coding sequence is TGTGCCAGCAGTATCGTGGGCGCTCCTAAAGCTTTCTTT.